This entry concerns a single T cell receptor beta chain. This specimen belongs to a study of blood T cell repertoires in COVID-19. The CDR3 length is 14 residues. From germline, CDR1 is SGHTS and CDR2 YDEGEE. Unmatched junction bases numbered 12, after V lost 5 bases and J lost 7 bases. The protocol was immunoSEQ multiplex PCR, while the TCRdb copy is restricted to in-frame clones and leaves out a portion. Among fewer than 250,000 clones listed, 75% to 85% were seen once. Source material: PBMCs or T cells enriched from blood (not recorded which). The origin of this receptor is a woman aged 45-59 years with acute COVID-19. This chain joins TRBV5-8 and TRBJ2-7, with 7 bases that match TRBD2. The DNA for the CDR3 is TGTGCCAGCAGAAAAGCGGGACCCCCTATGGAGCAGTACTTC. This encodes CASRKAGPPMEQYF.